Following are 10 T cell receptor beta chains from one sample sequenced in a study of Ad26.COV2.S vaccination and SARS-CoV-2 variants. Documented treatment: over 15 received Ad26.COV2.S at low or high dose, single or two shots; about 5 received placebo; per-sample allocation not given. Samples were taken on day 63 after the first vaccine or placebo injection. Sequencing was performed with immunoSEQ multiplex PCR; in TCRdb, only in-frame clones are kept and a portion is missing. The repertoire consists of about half a million clones, with 89% occurring once and the leading ten covering 1.5% to 2%. The sample consisted of peripheral blood, taken in a trial of Ad26.COV2.S vaccine versus placebo. The receptors come from a person aged 18-65 years who received the Ad26.COV2.S COVID-19 vaccine or a placebo.

The chain carries TRBV7-9 and TRBJ2-1, with D uncertain. V was cut by 5 bases and J by 5 bases, with 10 bases left in between. This CDR3 is 13 amino acids long. Per the germline V gene, CDR1 is SEHNR and CDR2 is FQNEAQ (reference sequence). CDR3 sequence: CASSPPRHNEQFF. DNA for the CDR3: TGTGCCAGCAGCCCTCCAAGACACAATGAGCAGTTCTTC.

J is TRBJ2-2 and V is TRBV5-1; 10 bases line up with TRBD1. The V gene's germline CDR1 is SGHRS and CDR2 YFSETQ. The CDR3 sequence is 17 residues long. Germline trimming cut 0 bases from V and 6 bases from J; bases unmatched to any gene: 8. Here the CDR3 DNA reads TGCGCCAGCAGCTTGGATGGACAGGGGGTAGGTCCCGGGGAGCTGTTTTTT. It is translated as CASSLDGQGVGPGELFF.

The rearrangement joins TRBV7-6 to TRBJ2-7; D possibly corresponds to TRBD2 (6 bases). The CDR3 spans 16 residues. Germline V gives CDR1 SGHVS, CDR2 FNYEAQ. V gave up 5 bases and J gave up 1 base, with 18 bases separating them. The CDR3 sequence is CASSPEAGGLSYEQYF. Written as DNA, the CDR3 is TGTGCCAGCAGCCCAGAAGCGGGTGGATTGTCCTACGAGCAGTACTTC. Supplemented by reference TRBV7-6 and TRBJ2-7, the full variable domain reads GAGVSQSPRYKVTKRGQDVALRCDPISGHVSLYWYRQALGQGPEFLTYFNYEAQQDKSGLPNDRFSAERPEGSISTLTIQRTEQRDSAMYRCASSPEAGGLSYEQYFGPGTRLTVT.

This chain uses TRBV28 with TRBJ1-1; D unresolved. Trimming took off 2 bases at V and 3 bases at J, with 16 bases between the two ends. Looked up from germline, CDR1 is MDHEN and CDR2 is SYDVKM. The length of the CDR3 is 16 residues. The CDR3 loop reads CASSLPRSVGDTEAFF. In nucleotides, the CDR3 is TGTGCCAGCAGTTTACCTCGGAGTGTTGGGGACACTGAAGCTTTCTTT. Based on the CDR3 plus reference TRBV28 and TRBJ1-1, the full variable domain is DVKVTQSSRYLVKRTGEKVFLECVQDMDHENMFWYRQDPGLGLRLIYFSYDVKMKEKGDIPEGYSVSREKKERFSLILESASTNQTSMYLCASSLPRSVGDTEAFFGQGTRLTVV.

The chain carries TRBV4-3 and TRBJ1-6; D perhaps matches TRBD1 (6 bases). This CDR3 is built from 14 residues. Trimming removed 2 bases from V and 8 bases from J, with 10 bases in between. Germline CDR1 is LGHNA and CDR2 is YSLEER. In DNA, the CDR3 is TGCGCCAGCAGCCAAAGACAGGCCTATTCACCCCTCCACTTT. It translates to CASSQRQAYSPLHF.

The table lists this clone with a count of one. The CDR3 loop is CASSFSTGGTEAFF. The DNA for the CDR3 is TGTGCCAGCAGCTTTTCCACAGGGGGCACTGAAGCTTTCTTT. The chain has TRBV7-8 and TRBJ1-1, with 8 bases aligning to TRBD1. CDR1 is SGHVS, CDR2 FQNEAQ, per germline. CDR3 length equals 14 residues. V trimming: 3 bases; J trimming: 4 bases; junction bases outside the gene matches: 4. Based on the CDR3 plus reference TRBV7-8 and TRBJ1-1, the full variable domain is GAGVSQSPRYKVAKRGQDVALRCDPISGHVSLFWYQQALGQGPEFLTYFQNEAQLDKSGLPSDRFFAERPEGSVSTLKIQRTQQEDSAVYLCASSFSTGGTEAFFGQGTRLTVV.

The table lists this clone with a count of one. The genes are TRBV11-2 and TRBJ2-7, with unresolved D. Germline assignment: CDR1 SGHAT and CDR2 FQNNGV. The CDR3 has 13 residues. V lost 1 base to trimming and J lost 3 bases, with 7 bases between them. This CDR3 reads CASSLGAGYEQYF. In DNA, the CDR3 is TGTGCCAGCAGCTTAGGGGCTGGCTACGAGCAGTACTTC.

The rearrangement uses TRBV3-1 (or the pseudogene TRBV3-2) and TRBJ2-5; D is unresolved. Trimming removed 3 bases at V and 0 bases at J, with 11 bases between. The CDR3 runs 15 residues. Germline V lookup: CDR1 LGHDT, CDR2 YNNKEL (reference sequence). CDR3 protein: CASSHPVRDQETQYF. The CDR3 DNA follows: TGTGCCAGCAGCCATCCGGTCCGGGACCAAGAGACCCAGTACTTC.

A remark on this clone: Other DNA sequences from this sample encode an identical CDR3 as well. The CDR3 DNA reads TGTGCCAGTAGTATCACTAGCGGGAGGTACAATGAGCAGTTCTTC. Translated, it gives CASSITSGRYNEQFF. This sequence joins TRBV19 and TRBJ2-1; TRBD2 matches at 12 bases. Germline-derived CDR1 and CDR2 are LNHDA and SQIVND (reference sequence). The CDR3 length is 15 residues. V lost 3 bases to trimming and J lost 4 bases; unmatched junction nucleotides: 1.

The J gene is TRBJ2-2, the V gene TRBV7-2; D is uncertain. The ends were cut back, 3 bases at V and 6 bases at J, with 2 bases in the middle. CDR1 is SGHTA and CDR2 is FQGNSA in the germline V gene. The CDR3 length is 11 residues. Here the CDR3 reads CASSFAGELFF. CDR3 coding DNA: TGTGCCAGCAGCTTTGCCGGGGAGCTGTTTTTT.